Listed below are T cell receptor beta chains from one sample, sequenced in a study of blood T cell repertoires in COVID-19. The assay was immunoSEQ multiplex PCR, and TCRdb's table has in-frame clones only and misses some. The sample includes roughly 120,000 clones, more than 75% seen only once; the top ten take about 1.3%. Sequenced: peripheral blood. The receptor set was obtained from a man aged 40-55 years with acute or convalescent COVID-19. CDR3s include the opening cysteine and the closing phenylalanine or tryptophan. A D gene is named only where the DNA matches it firmly. Clone size, where shown, is once, few, many, or a class for clones that have expanded.

j_call | v_call | clone_size | d_call | cdr3_aa | cdr3_nt
TRBJ1-5 | TRBV27 | NA | TRBD1 | CASSSWDRGGNQPQHF | TGTGCCAGCAGTTCCTGGGACAGGGGGGGCAATCAGCCCCAGCATTTT
TRBJ1-3 | TRBV4-1 | NA | TRBD1 | CASSQEGQISGNTIYF | TGCGCCAGCAGCCAAGAGGGACAGATCTCTGGAAACACCATATATTTT
TRBJ1-4 | TRBV7-9 | NA | NA | CASSLGHSNEKLFF | TGTGCCAGCAGCTTAGGTCACAGCAATGAAAAACTGTTTTTT
TRBJ2-3 | TRBV24-1 | NA | NA | CATSDPVTDTQYF | TGTGCCACCAGTGACCCCGTCACAGATACGCAGTATTTT
TRBJ2-5 | TRBV18 | once | NA | CASSRNREQETQYF | TGTGCCAGCTCAAGAAACAGGGAACAAGAGACCCAGTACTTC
TRBJ2-3 | TRBV5-1 | NA | TRBD1 | CASSLGWTGGSTDTQYF | TGCGCCAGCAGCTTGGGCTGGACAGGGGGGAGCACAGATACGCAGTATTTT
TRBJ2-5 | TRBV28 | NA | NA | CASSLGTGALYQETQYF | TGTGCCAGCAGTTTAGGTACCGGAGCGCTGTACCAAGAGACCCAGTACTTC
TRBJ2-6 | TRBV6-1 | NA | TRBD1 | CASSERKGTGASGANVLTF | TGTGCCAGCAGTGAAAGGAAGGGGACAGGTGCCTCTGGGGCCAACGTCCTGACTTTC
TRBJ2-3 | TRBV12-5 | NA | NA | CASAGGDRAFTDTQYF | TGTGCTAGTGCCGGGGGGGACAGGGCGTTCACAGATACGCAGTATTTT
TRBJ1-6 | TRBV5-6 | NA | TRBD1 | CASSSLEGAVYNSPLHF | TGTGCCAGCAGCTCTTTGGAGGGGGCGGTCTATAATTCACCCCTCCACTTT
TRBJ2-7 | TRBV9 | NA | NA | CASSVGQSHYEQYF | TGTGCCAGCAGCGTAGGACAGAGCCACTACGAGCAGTACTTC
TRBJ1-5 | TRBV27 | NA | TRBD1 | CASSSYRGPNQPQHF | TGTGCCAGCAGTTCCTACAGGGGGCCCAATCAGCCCCAGCATTTT
TRBJ2-1 | TRBV4-3 | few | TRBD2 | CASSQERAGGGKNEQFF | TGCGCCAGCAGCCAAGAAAGGGCTGGCGGGGGTAAAAATGAGCAGTTCTTC
TRBJ2-3 | TRBV29-1 | NA | TRBD1 | CSVENWDRGPTDTQYF | TGCAGCGTCGAAAATTGGGACAGGGGGCCCACAGATACGCAGTATTTT
TRBJ1-2 | TRBV4-2 | few | NA | CASSQDQDRPLYGYTF | TGTGCCAGCAGCCAAGACCAAGACAGGCCCCTCTACGGCTACACCTTC
TRBJ2-5 | TRBV19 | NA | NA | CASSIRGRETQYF | TGTGCCAGTAGTATTAGGGGTAGAGAGACCCAGTACTTC
TRBJ2-5 | TRBV5-1 | NA | NA | CASSLTSNSQETQYF | TGCGCCAGCAGTTTGACGTCAAATAGCCAAGAGACCCAGTACTTC
TRBJ1-2 | TRBV29-1 | once | NA | CSVEDPQGVVNYGYTF | TGCAGCGTTGAAGATCCACAGGGCGTTGTCAACTATGGCTACACCTTC
TRBJ2-3 | TRBV30 | NA | NA | CAWSGLLRGTQYF | TGTGCCTGGAGTGGACTGCTAAGGGGTACGCAGTATTTT
TRBJ2-7 | TRBV18 | NA | TRBD2 | CASSPKLAGVYEQYF | TGTGCCAGCTCACCGAAGCTAGCGGGAGTCTACGAGCAGTACTTC
TRBJ1-1 | TRBV10-2 | once | NA | CASRTGNTEAFF | TGCGCCAGCAGGACGGGGAACACTGAAGCTTTCTTT
TRBJ2-1 | TRBV7-8 | NA | NA | CASSLAPRLPDEQFF | TGTGCCAGCAGCTTAGCACCTAGGTTACCCGATGAGCAGTTCTTC
TRBJ2-3 | TRBV6-4 | NA | NA | CASSDGGSTDTQYF | TGTGCCAGCAGTGATGGGGGGAGCACAGATACGCAGTATTTT
TRBJ1-4 | TRBV6-5 | few | TRBD1 | CATRTGGEKLFF | TGTGCCACCAGGACAGGGGGTGAAAAACTGTTTTTT
TRBJ1-5 | TRBV6-5 | NA | TRBD1 | CASRLRYRGHQPQHF | TGTGCCAGCAGACTACGGTACAGGGGGCATCAGCCCCAGCATTTT
TRBJ2-1 | TRBV28 | once | TRBD2 | CASSLDYGGRGADEQFF | TGTGCCAGCAGTTTAGACTATGGCGGGAGGGGGGCGGATGAGCAGTTCTTC
TRBJ1-3 | TRBV4-1 | NA | NA | CASSPYSGNTIYF | TGCGCCAGCAGCCCGTACTCTGGAAACACCATATATTTT
TRBJ1-6 | TRBV7-3 | NA | NA | CASRANSYNSPLHF | TGTGCCAGCAGGGCCAATTCCTATAATTCACCCCTCCACTTT
TRBJ2-3 | TRBV30 | once | NA | CAWSPNWGLALDTQYF | TGTGCCTGGAGCCCAAATTGGGGGCTAGCCCTAGATACGCAGTATTTT
TRBJ1-2 | TRBV11-1 | NA | TRBD1 | CASSFDRDGYTF | TGTGCCAGCAGCTTCGACAGGGACGGCTACACCTTC
TRBJ2-7 | TRBV4-3 | NA | NA | CASSQDALTGPSYEQYF | TGCGCCAGCAGCCAAGATGCCCTGACAGGTCCCTCTTACGAGCAGTACTTC
TRBJ2-7 | TRBV19 | NA | NA | CASSIKTSNEQYF | TGTGCCAGTAGTATAAAGACTAGTAACGAGCAGTACTTC
TRBJ2-1 | TRBV7-3 | once | TRBD2 | CASSAALAGGSNEQFF | TGTGCCAGCAGCGCTGCTCTAGCGGGAGGTAGCAATGAGCAGTTCTTC
TRBJ1-6 | TRBV7-9 | NA | NA | CASSLGSGFYNSPLHF | TGTGCCAGCAGCTTAGGTTCCGGGTTTTATAATTCACCCCTCCACTTT
TRBJ1-5 | TRBV19 | NA | TRBD1 | CASSEIQGVFVQPQHF | TGTGCCAGTTCGGAAATCCAGGGGGTTTTTGTTCAGCCCCAGCATTTT
TRBJ1-4 | TRBV27 | NA | TRBD1 | CASSLPRPGQGQEGEKLFF | TGTGCCAGCAGTTTACCCAGGCCGGGACAGGGTCAAGAAGGGGAAAAACTGTTTTTT
TRBJ2-1 | TRBV5-1 | NA | TRBD2 | CASSLASGNYNEQFF | TGCGCCAGCAGCTTGGCTAGCGGGAACTACAATGAGCAGTTCTTC
TRBJ2-7 | TRBV28 | NA | NA | CASSYRDGYEQYF | TGTGCCAGCAGTTACAGGGATGGGTACGAGCAGTACTTC
TRBJ2-1 | TRBV21-1 | NA | NA | CASSKARVNEQFF | TGTGCCAGCAGCAAAGCGCGAGTGAATGAGCAGTTCTTC
TRBJ2-2 | TRBV19 | NA | TRBD2 | CASAGGRYTGELFF | TGTGCCAGTGCGGGGGGGCGATACACCGGGGAGCTGTTTTTT
TRBJ2-3 | TRBV2 | few | NA | CASSEVRSGTDTQYF | TGTGCCAGCAGTGAGGTTAGGAGCGGCACAGATACGCAGTATTTT
TRBJ2-4 | TRBV3-1/TRBV3-2 | once | NA | CASSQEDRAKNIQYF | TGTGCCAGCAGCCAAGAAGACAGAGCCAAAAACATTCAGTACTTC